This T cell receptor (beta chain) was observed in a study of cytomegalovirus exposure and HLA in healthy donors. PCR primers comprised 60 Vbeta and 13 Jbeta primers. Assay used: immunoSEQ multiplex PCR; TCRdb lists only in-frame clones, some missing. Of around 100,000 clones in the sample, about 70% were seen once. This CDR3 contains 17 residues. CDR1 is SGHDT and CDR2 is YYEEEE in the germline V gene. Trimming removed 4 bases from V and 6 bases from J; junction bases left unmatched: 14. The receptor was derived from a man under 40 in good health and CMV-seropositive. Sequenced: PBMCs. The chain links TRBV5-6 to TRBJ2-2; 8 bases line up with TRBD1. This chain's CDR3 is CASSGQTGGGSSGELFF. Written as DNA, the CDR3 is TGTGCCAGCAGCGGACAAACAGGGGGTGGAAGCTCCGGGGAGCTGTTTTTT.